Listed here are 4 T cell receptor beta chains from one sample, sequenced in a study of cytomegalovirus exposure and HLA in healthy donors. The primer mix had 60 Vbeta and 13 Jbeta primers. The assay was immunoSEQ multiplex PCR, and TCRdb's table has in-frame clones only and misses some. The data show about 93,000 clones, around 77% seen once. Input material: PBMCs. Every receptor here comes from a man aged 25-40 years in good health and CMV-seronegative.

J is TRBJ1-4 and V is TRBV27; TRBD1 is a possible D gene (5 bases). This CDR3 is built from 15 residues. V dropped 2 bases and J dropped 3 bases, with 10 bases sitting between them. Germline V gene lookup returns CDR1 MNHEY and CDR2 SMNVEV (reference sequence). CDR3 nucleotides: TGTGCCAGCAGTTTAAAAGGAGGGGCTAATGAAAAACTGTTTTTT. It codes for CASSLKGGANEKLFF. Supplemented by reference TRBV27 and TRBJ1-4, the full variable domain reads EAQVTQNPRYLITVTGKKLTVTCSQNMNHEYMSWYRQDPGLGLRQIYYSMNVEVTDKGDVPEGYKVSRKEKRNFPLILESPSPNQTSLYFCASSLKGGANEKLFFGSGTQLSVL.

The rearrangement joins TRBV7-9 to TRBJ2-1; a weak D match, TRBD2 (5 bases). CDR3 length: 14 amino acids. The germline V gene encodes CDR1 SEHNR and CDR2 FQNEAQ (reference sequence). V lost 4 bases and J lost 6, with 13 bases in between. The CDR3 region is CASSSEDGGNEQFF. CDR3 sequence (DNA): TGTGCCAGCAGCTCGGAGGATGGTGGCAATGAGCAGTTCTTC.

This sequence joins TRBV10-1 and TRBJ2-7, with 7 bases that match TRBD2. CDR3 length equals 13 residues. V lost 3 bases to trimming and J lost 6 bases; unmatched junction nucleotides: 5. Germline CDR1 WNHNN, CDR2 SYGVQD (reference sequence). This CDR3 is CASSDGGDGEQYF. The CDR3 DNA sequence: TGCGCCAGCAGTGATGGGGGGGATGGCGAGCAGTACTTC.

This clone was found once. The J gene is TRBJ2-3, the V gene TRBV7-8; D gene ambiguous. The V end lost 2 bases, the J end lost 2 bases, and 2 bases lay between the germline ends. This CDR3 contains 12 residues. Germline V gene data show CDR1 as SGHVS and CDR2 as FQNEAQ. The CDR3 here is CASSLLTDTQYF. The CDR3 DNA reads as TGTGCCAGCAGCTTACTCACAGATACGCAGTATTTT.